This is a list of T cell receptor beta chains from one sample in a study of T-cell memory formation after mild COVID-19. In TCRdb, the 5' RACE reads were re-called with MiXCR into one record per CDR3 protein. This sample yields 270,000 or so distinct CDR3 sequences, of which around 15% are seen a single time; 22% belongs to the top ten. Sequenced: PBMCs or a T cell subset sorted from them (not recorded which). The receptor set was obtained from a man aged 18-30 years who had mild COVID-19 (a few samples of this study predate the infection). Cell type and time point are not known. Each CDR3 is given with its conserved first and last residue. D genes are given only for firm matches. Some rows mark clone size as missing; the rest say once, few, many or name a class of expanded clone.

D gene	J gene	CDR3 length	V gene	clone size	CDR3 protein	CDR3 DNA
TRBD1	TRBJ2-4	15	TRBV4-1	few	CASSHPGQGSNIQYF	TGCGCCAGCAGCCATCCGGGACAGGGGTCAAACATTCAGTACTTC
TRBD1	TRBJ2-2	16	TRBV27	-	CASSQGAYRGAGELFF	TGTGCCAGCAGTCAAGGCGCATACAGGGGGGCCGGGGAGCTGTTTTTT
-	TRBJ2-3	15	TRBV5-1	-	CASSFLGLTTDTQYF	TGCGCCAGCAGCTTCCTGGGCTTAACCACAGATACGCAGTATTTT
-	TRBJ1-1	15	TRBV9	few	CASSVGGAGNTEAFF	TGTGCCAGCAGCGTAGGTGGGGCAGGGAACACTGAAGCTTTCTTT
-	TRBJ1-1	15	TRBV11-2	few	CASSSWGTQNTEAFF	TGTGCCAGCAGCTCGTGGGGGACGCAGAACACTGAAGCTTTCTTT
TRBD1	TRBJ2-4	14	TRBV9	few	CASSVSDRVDIQYF	TGTGCCAGCAGCGTATCCGACAGGGTGGACATTCAGTACTTC
-	TRBJ1-2	16	TRBV14	-	CASSQDHEASPGGYTF	TGTGCCAGCAGCCAAGATCATGAGGCCTCTCCTGGGGGCTACACCTTC
-	TRBJ1-1	11	TRBV12-3/TRBV12-4	-	CATVVGTEAFF	TGTGCCACCGTCGTGGGCACTGAAGCTTTCTTT
-	TRBJ1-4	15	TRBV5-1	-	CASSPTPKVGEKLFF	TGCGCCAGCAGCCCCACCCCCAAGGTGGGGGAAAAACTGTTTTTT
-	TRBJ2-7	13	TRBV6-2/TRBV6-3	few	CASKAGQAYEQYF	TGTGCCAGCAAGGCAGGGCAGGCCTACGAGCAGTACTTC
TRBD2	TRBJ2-5	13	TRBV7-2	many	CASSLGLGKTQYF	TGTGCCAGCAGCTTGGGACTAGGAAAGACCCAGTACTTC
TRBD1	TRBJ2-1	16	TRBV4-3	-	CASSQAVDRVNPEQFF	TGCGCCAGCAGCCAAGCTGTAGACAGGGTCAATCCCGAGCAGTTCTTC
TRBD2	TRBJ2-2	15	TRBV20-1	few	CSARKTSKNTGELFF	TGCAGTGCTAGGAAGACTAGCAAGAACACCGGGGAGCTGTTTTTT
TRBD1	TRBJ1-4	14	TRBV5-4	many	CASSRQGAAEKLFF	TGTGCCAGCAGCCGACAGGGAGCGGCTGAAAAACTGTTTTTT
-	TRBJ2-5	16	TRBV7-2	few	CASSLDPGGALETQYF	TGTGCCAGCAGCTTAGATCCTGGGGGGGCTCTGGAGACCCAGTACTTC
TRBD1	TRBJ1-2	12	TRBV27	few	CASSQTGDGYTF	TGTGCCAGCAGTCAGACAGGGGATGGCTACACCTTC
-	TRBJ2-7	16	TRBV21-1	few	CASSKVRRDESYEQYF	TGTGCCAGCAGCAAAGTGAGGAGAGATGAAAGCTACGAGCAGTACTTC
-	TRBJ2-4	11	TRBV12-3/TRBV12-4	-	CASSPWVIQYF	TGTGCCAGCAGTCCCTGGGTCATTCAGTACTTC
-	TRBJ1-2	14	TRBV3-1	-	CASSQGPGNYGYTF	TGTGCCAGCAGCCAAGGACCGGGAAACTATGGCTACACCTTC
-	TRBJ2-1	13	TRBV4-1	few	CASSQPSVDEQFF	TGCGCCAGCAGCCAGCCTTCTGTCGATGAGCAGTTCTTC